This TCR beta chain was found in a study of beta chain features in type 1 diabetes. Whole-study findings and limits: Shortening of TCRB CDR3s, moderate but significant, appeared in all four CD4+ subsets of Type 1 diabetes patients.

A remark on this clone: The target antigen is unknown.

This CDR3 contains 15 residues. V was cut by 1 base and J by 4 bases, with 13 bases left in between. CDR1 and CDR2 (germline): LNHDA, SQIVND (reference sequence). Reverse transcribing all isolated RNA meant expressed TCRB transcripts were sequenced. The table came from immunoSEQ multiplex PCR; TCRdb's copy has only in-frame clones and leaves some out. The top ten hold over 0.8% of the sample, which has 250,000 to 300,000 clones, roughly 8% seen once. The sequence came from a woman in her late teens or twenties in good health. The chain has TRBV19 and TRBJ1-2, with D possibly being TRBD1 (5 bases). Specimen: central memory CD4+ T cells from blood. The CDR3 here is CASSIGAGTVYGYTF. In DNA form, the CDR3 reads TGTGCCAGTAGTATAGGGGCAGGGACCGTCTATGGCTACACCTTC.